The 14 T cell receptor beta chains presented below share a single source sample, sequenced in a study of T-cell reconstitution after alpha-beta-depleted transplantation in children. Researchers prepared the TCRbeta library using unique molecular identifiers, the study reports. MiXCR was run by TCRdb on the PCR reads, yielding one entry per CDR3 protein. The table records 420,000 or so distinct CDR3 sequences, approximately 11% of them present only once. Sequenced here: PBMCs from the stem cell graft donor, sampled from the stem cell graft. The receptors derive from a human donor who donated a stem cell graft to a child with acute myeloid leukemia.

This sequence joins TRBV6-1 and TRBJ2-2; 9 bases align to TRBD2. CDR3 size: 15 residues. Losses at the gene ends were 7 bases for V and 0 bases for J; bases not matched to a gene: 3. Germline-derived CDR1 and CDR2 are MNHNS and SASEGT. CDR3 sequence reads: CASTRTSANTGELFF. The CDR3 coding sequence is TGTGCCAGCACCCGGACTAGCGCGAACACCGGGGAGCTGTTTTTT.

This chain uses TRBV13 with TRBJ1-1, with D possibly being TRBD1 (6 bases). Germline V CDR1 and CDR2: PRHDT, FYEKMQ (reference sequence). The CDR3 has 14 residues. Between the trimmed V and J ends, which lost 2 bases and 14 bases, there was a span of 21 bases. CDR3 amino acids: CASSLNLAQGRRFF. CDR3 sequence (DNA): TGTGCCAGCAGCTTAAATCTCGCCCAGGGGAGGCGCTTCTTT.

The chain has TRBV15 and TRBJ2-3; TRBD2 is a possible D gene (5 bases). V gave up 5 bases and J gave up 1 base, with 7 bases separating them. The CDR3 length is 13 residues. The V gene's germline CDR1 is LNHNV and CDR2 YYDKDF (reference sequence). The CDR3 DNA follows: TGTGCCACCAGCTTGGAGGGCACAGATACGCAGTATTTT. Protein sequence: CATSLEGTDTQYF.

This clonotype was seen only a few times. V and J are TRBV4-1 and TRBJ2-5; D not certain. Germline assignment: CDR1 MGHRA and CDR2 YSYEKL. This CDR3 has 12 residues. The V end was cut by 2 bases, the J end by 5 bases, with 6 bases between. CDR3 sequence (DNA): TGCGCCAGCAGCCAAAGCGAGGAGACCCAGTACTTC. Its translation is CASSQSEETQYF.

This clonotype has only a few counts. The J gene is TRBJ2-5, the V gene TRBV20-1; 9 positions agree with TRBD2. Germline trimming cut 6 bases from V and 2 bases from J; bases unmatched to any gene: 10. CDR1 is DFQATT and CDR2 is SNEGSKA in the germline V gene (reference sequence). The CDR3 extends over 15 amino acids. The CDR3 DNA is TGCAGTGCCAGACTGACTAGCGGTACTCAAGAGACCCAGTACTTC. Encoded protein: CSARLTSGTQETQYF.

This clonotype has a count of ten or more. The rearrangement links TRBV30 to TRBJ1-1, with unresolved D. Germline V gene sequence: CDR1 GTSNPN, CDR2 SVGIG (reference sequence). CDR3 length: 13 amino acids. V was cut by 4 bases and J by 4 bases, with 13 bases left in between. The CDR3 here is CAWMGSQITEAFF. The CDR3 DNA follows: TGTGCCTGGATGGGCAGCCAGATCACTGAAGCTTTCTTT.

The chain is built from TRBV29-1 and TRBJ1-5; possible D gene TRBD1, 5 bases. The germline V gene encodes CDR1 SQVTM and CDR2 ANQGSEA. With 3 bases removed from V and 3 bases from J, the gap between germline ends came to 9 bases. The CDR3 extends over 13 amino acids. CDR3 in DNA: TGCAGCGTTGAGGAAGGGGCCAATCAGCCCCAGCATTTT. Amino acids: CSVEEGANQPQHF.

This clonotype was seen more than once but under ten times. The CDR3 DNA sequence: TGCGCCAGCAGCCCGCGCCAGGGGTTGGGTGAAAAACTGTTTTTT. Translation: CASSPRQGLGEKLFF. The chain links TRBV5-1 to TRBJ1-4; possible D gene TRBD1, 6 bases. Trimming stripped 4 bases from V and 7 bases from J, with 17 bases between. CDR3 length equals 15 residues. Per the germline V gene, CDR1 is SGHRS and CDR2 is YFSETQ.

This clonotype was found a few times. The gene calls are TRBV29-1 and TRBJ2-7, with 9 bases aligning to TRBD1. Per germline, CDR1 SQVTM and CDR2 ANQGSEA. V was pared by 3 bases and J by 4 bases, with 4 bases of the junction left unmatched. This CDR3 region has 13 residues. The CDR3 loop reads CSVDTGGLYEQYF. CDR3 nucleotide sequence: TGCAGCGTTGATACAGGGGGCTTGTACGAGCAGTACTTC.

This clonotype was seen more than once but under ten times. The chain combines TRBV29-1 with TRBJ2-1; D ambiguous. Germline lookup yields CDR1 SQVTM and CDR2 ANQGSEA. V lost 6 bases to trimming and J lost 10 bases, with 10 bases between them. The CDR3 runs to 10 residues. The CDR3: CSVPVGEQFF. The CDR3 nucleotides are TGCAGCGTCCCAGTCGGGGAGCAGTTCTTC.

V and J are TRBV7-8 and TRBJ2-1; a weak D match, TRBD2 (6 bases). Germline CDR1 reads SGHVS; CDR2 reads FQNEAQ. Trimming removed 1 base from V and 6 bases from J, with 10 bases in between. CDR3 length equals 14 residues. CDR3 in DNA: TGTGCCAGCAGCTTAGGGGGACTCCTCAATGAGCAGTTCTTC. Translation gives CASSLGGLLNEQFF.

This clonotype was picked up many times. The chain carries TRBV14 and TRBJ2-2; tentative D call: TRBD2 (6 bases). The length of the CDR3 is 15 residues. Germline CDR1 is SGHDN and CDR2 is FVKESK. The V end lost 4 bases, the J end lost 9 bases, and 18 bases lay between the germline ends. The CDR3 sequence: CASSRGLRNSRELFF. The DNA for the CDR3 is TGTGCCAGCAGCCGCGGACTACGAAACAGCCGGGAGCTGTTTTTT.

V gene TRBV10-3 combines with J gene TRBJ2-6; D call uncertain. Trimming removed 2 bases from V and 2 bases from J, with 13 bases in between. The length of the CDR3 is 17 residues. From germline, CDR1 is ENHRY and CDR2 SYGVKD. The CDR3 nucleotides read TGTGCCATCAGTGAGGGGGTGCTGGTCCCTGGGGCCAACGTCCTGACTTTC. It codes for CAISEGVLVPGANVLTF.

The sample holds a few counts of this clonotype. The chain employs TRBV4-3 and TRBJ2-1; TRBD1 matches 11 bases. The V and J ends lost 4 bases and 1 base, in that order; junction bases with no gene match: 3. The germline gives CDR1 LGHNA, CDR2 YSLEER. CDR3 length equals 16 residues. The CDR3 bases are TGCGCCAGCAGCCCCGGACAGGGGGCTTCCTACAATGAGCAGTTCTTC. Translation gives CASSPGQGASYNEQFF.